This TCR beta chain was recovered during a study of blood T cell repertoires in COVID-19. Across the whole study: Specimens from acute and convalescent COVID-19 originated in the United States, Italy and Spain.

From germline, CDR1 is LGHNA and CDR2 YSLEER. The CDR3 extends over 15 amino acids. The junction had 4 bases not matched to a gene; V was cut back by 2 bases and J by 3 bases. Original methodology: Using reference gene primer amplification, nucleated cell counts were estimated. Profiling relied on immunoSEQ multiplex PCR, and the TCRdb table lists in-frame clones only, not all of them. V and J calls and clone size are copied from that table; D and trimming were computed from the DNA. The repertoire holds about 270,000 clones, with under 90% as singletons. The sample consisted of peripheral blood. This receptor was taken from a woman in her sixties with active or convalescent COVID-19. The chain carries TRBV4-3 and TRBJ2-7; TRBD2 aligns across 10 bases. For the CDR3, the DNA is TGCGCCAGCAGCCAACTTTCTAGCGGGGGCTACGAGCAGTACTTC. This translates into CASSQLSSGGYEQYF.